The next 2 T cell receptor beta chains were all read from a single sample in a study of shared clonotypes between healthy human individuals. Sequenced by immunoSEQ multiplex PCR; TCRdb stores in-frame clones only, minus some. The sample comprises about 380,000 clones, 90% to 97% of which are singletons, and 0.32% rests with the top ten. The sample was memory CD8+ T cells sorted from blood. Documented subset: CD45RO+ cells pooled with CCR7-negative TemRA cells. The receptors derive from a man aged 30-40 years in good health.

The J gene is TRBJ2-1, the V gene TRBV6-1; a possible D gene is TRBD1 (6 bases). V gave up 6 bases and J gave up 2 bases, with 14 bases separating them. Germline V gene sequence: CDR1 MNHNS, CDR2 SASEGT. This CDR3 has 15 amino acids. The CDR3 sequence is CASSGLGATYNEQFF. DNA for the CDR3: TGTGCCAGCAGCGGTTTGGGGGCTACCTACAATGAGCAGTTCTTC.

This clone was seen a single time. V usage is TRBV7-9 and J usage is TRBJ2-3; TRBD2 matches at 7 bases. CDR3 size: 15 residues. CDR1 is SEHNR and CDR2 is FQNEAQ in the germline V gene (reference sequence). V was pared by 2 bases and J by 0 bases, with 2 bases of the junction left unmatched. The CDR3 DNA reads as TGTGCCAGCAGCTTAATTAGCGGGAGCACAGATACGCAGTATTTT. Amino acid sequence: CASSLISGSTDTQYF. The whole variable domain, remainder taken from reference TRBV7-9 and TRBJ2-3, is DTGVSQNPRHKITKRGQNVTFRCDPISEHNRLYWYRQTLGQGPEFLTYFQNEAQLEKSRLLSDRFSAERPKGSFSTLEIQRTEQGDSAMYLCASSLISGSTDTQYFGPGTRLTVL.